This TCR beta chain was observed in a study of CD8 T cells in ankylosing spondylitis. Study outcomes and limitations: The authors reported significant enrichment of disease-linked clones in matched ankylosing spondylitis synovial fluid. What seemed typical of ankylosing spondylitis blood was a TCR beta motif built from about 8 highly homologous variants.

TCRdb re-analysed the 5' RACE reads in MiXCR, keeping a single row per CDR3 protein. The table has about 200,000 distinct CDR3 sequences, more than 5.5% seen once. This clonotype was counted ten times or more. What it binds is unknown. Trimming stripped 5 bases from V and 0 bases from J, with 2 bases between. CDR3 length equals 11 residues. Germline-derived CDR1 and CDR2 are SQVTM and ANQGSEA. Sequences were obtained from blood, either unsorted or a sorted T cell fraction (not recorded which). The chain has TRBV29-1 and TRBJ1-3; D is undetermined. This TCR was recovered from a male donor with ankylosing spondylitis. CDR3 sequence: CSVLSGNTIYF. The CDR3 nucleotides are TGCAGCGTTCTCTCTGGAAACACCATATATTTT.